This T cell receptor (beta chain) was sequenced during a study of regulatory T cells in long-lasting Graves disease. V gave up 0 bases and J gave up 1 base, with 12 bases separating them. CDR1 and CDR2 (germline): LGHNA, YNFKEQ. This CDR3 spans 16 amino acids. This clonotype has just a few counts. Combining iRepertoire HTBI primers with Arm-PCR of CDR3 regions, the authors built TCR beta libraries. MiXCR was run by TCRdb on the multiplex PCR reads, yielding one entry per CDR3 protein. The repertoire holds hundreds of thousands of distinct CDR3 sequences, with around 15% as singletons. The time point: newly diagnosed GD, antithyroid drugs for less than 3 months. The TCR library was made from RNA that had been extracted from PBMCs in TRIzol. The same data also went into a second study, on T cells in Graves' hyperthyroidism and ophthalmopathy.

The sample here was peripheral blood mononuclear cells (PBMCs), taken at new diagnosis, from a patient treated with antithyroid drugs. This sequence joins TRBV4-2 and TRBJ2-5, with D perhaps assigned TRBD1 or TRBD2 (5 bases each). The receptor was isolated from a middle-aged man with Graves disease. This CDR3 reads CASSQDLGTGQETQYF. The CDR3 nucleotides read TGTGCCAGCAGCCAAGATCTAGGGACGGGCCAAGAGACCCAGTACTTC.